This T cell receptor beta chain was recorded in a study of OX40 agonist ivuxolimab in advanced cancers. As for the study more broadly: Ivuxolimab was a fully human IgG2 agonistic monoclonal antibody targeting the costimulatory receptor OX40 (CD134). Intravenous ivuxolimab was administered to patients every 2 weeks at six dose levels: 0.01, 0.1, 0.3, 1.5, 3 and 10 mg/kg. Among the 52 dose-escalation patients, about 19 had hepatocellular carcinoma, about 15 melanoma, 9 renal cell carcinoma and 9 head and neck cancer. A male proportion of roughly 85% and a mean age of approximately 62 years, ranging from 23 to 79, were recorded for the dose-escalation cohort. Prior anti-PD-1, anti-PD-L1 or anti-CTLA-4 therapy was permitted, and approximately 42% of dose-escalation patients had received checkpoint inhibitors. Partial responses occurred in three dose-escalation patients: two with cutaneous melanoma and one with hepatocellular carcinoma. Peripheral TCRbeta sequencing was intended to test whether TCR sequence diversity was altered and clonal T-cell expansion was caused by ivuxolimab. The paper covers the monotherapy dose-escalation part of the phase I ivuxolimab trial, which included N ≈ 50 patients. The paper as a whole reports these results and caveats: After ivuxolimab, CD8+ T cells had more expanded clones than CD4+ T cells on average. Antigen specificity was not determined for the clonally expanded peripheral T cells. In the 0.1-3.0 mg/kg groups, partial responders had among the lowest normalized peripheral clonal expansion, particularly in CD8+ T cells. Clonal expansion of both CD4+ and CD8+ blood T cells was observed from baseline to week 6 at doses 0.1 to 3.0 mg/kg. Low levels of normalized T-cell clonal expansion were also seen in some nonresponding patients.

Patients with a history of autoimmune disease or receiving systemic immunosuppression were excluded from the trial. In every dose cohort, peripheral blood was drawn for TCR sequencing at baseline, cycle 4 day 1, and cycle 7 day 1. Samples came from an open-label, multicenter, first-in-human phase I dose-escalation trial of ivuxolimab. Adults with locally advanced or metastatic head and neck squamous cell, hepatocellular, melanoma or renal cell carcinoma were enrolled in the trial. Before TCR sequencing, CD4+ T cells and CD8+ T cells were sorted from peripheral blood as separate populations. Genomic DNA was isolated from the sorted cells so that the TCRbeta CDR3 region could be sequenced. The immunoSEQ Assay was used for sequencing of TCRbeta CDR3 regions. The source is immuneACCESS, and TCRdb retained only in-frame sequences with V and J called. Part of the clones is not carried over; for the studies checked, unresolved V genes explain less than half of this, and the remainder is unexplained. For this sample the table gives approximately 69,000 clones, of which about 86% were detected only once. The ten largest clones capture 2.5% to 3.5% of the sample.

A note on this clone: The target of this receptor is not known. No quality values exist for individual bases; no much larger clone is one base distant.

The germline V gene specifies SNHLY as CDR1 and FYNNEI as CDR2. Taken from cysteine to phenylalanine, the CDR3 has 16 residues. The kept DNA is CDR3 alone, 48 bases in frame from the first base. V sheds 2 bases and J sheds 0 bases, leaving 13 bases between their ends. This chain joins TRBV2 to TRBJ1-1, with no confident D gene call. The specimen was CD4+ or CD8+ T cells sorted from blood, collected in a trial of the OX40 agonist ivuxolimab. The receptor was isolated from an adult with an advanced solid tumor such as melanoma, head and neck, liver or kidney cancer. The CDR3 amino acid sequence is: CASSEQAYTLNTEAFF. At the DNA level, the sequence is TGTGCCAGCAGTGAACAGGCGTACACCCTGAACACTGAAGCTTTCTTT.